The 14 T cell receptor beta chains reported below all come from one sample, sequenced in a study of T cells in Graves' hyperthyroidism and ophthalmopathy. The CDR3 regions of TCR beta were amplified from RNA transcripts. When the TCR CDR3 underwent first-round RT-PCR, the HTBI primer set was used. TCRdb re-called the multiplex PCR reads with MiXCR, one entry per CDR3 protein. The table has about 200,000 distinct CDR3 sequences, 15% to 20% seen once. The source material was blood. The origin of the receptors is a man aged 50-59 years with Graves' hyperthyroidism.

This sequence joins TRBV6-1 and TRBJ2-2; 11 bases are shared with TRBD2. The CDR3 consists of 16 residues. Germline loops: CDR1 MNHNS, CDR2 SASEGT. V lost 8 bases and J lost 3; bases outside the gene matches: 8. For the CDR3, the DNA is TGTGCCAGCCCGGGGGGACTAGCGGATTACACCGGGGAGCTGTTTTTT. Translating gives CASPGGLADYTGELFF.

This clonotype was recorded at least ten times. The chain employs TRBV28 and TRBJ1-5; 8 bases match TRBD1. V was pared by 6 bases and J by 4 bases, with 5 bases of the junction left unmatched. The CDR3 extends over 14 amino acids. Germline assignment: CDR1 MDHEN and CDR2 SYDVKM. Written as DNA, the CDR3 is TGTGCCAGCAGGTCGGACAGGGCGAATCAGCCCCAGCATTTT. As protein: CASRSDRANQPQHF.

In its sample, this clonotype was seen many times. This rearrangement joins TRBV5-1 to TRBJ2-1; 10 bases are shared with TRBD1. With V trimmed by 4 bases and J by 5 bases, 6 bases remained unmatched. The CDR3 contains 15 residues. Germline V gene data show CDR1 as SGHRS and CDR2 as YFSETQ. For the CDR3, the DNA is TGCGCCAGCAGCCCCGGGACAGGGGTCCACAATGAGCAGTTCTTC. Protein product: CASSPGTGVHNEQFF.

This clonotype has ten or more counts. The chain has TRBV28 and TRBJ2-1; 8 bases map to TRBD1. The ends lost 1 base at V and 10 bases at J; junction bases unmatched: 9. The CDR3 runs to 15 residues. The V gene's germline CDR1 is MDHEN and CDR2 SYDVKM. CDR3 nucleotide sequence: TGTGCCAGCAGTTTATTTGGGACAGGTGCTCTCGAGCAGTTCTTC. This encodes CASSLFGTGALEQFF. Complete variable domain (other parts from reference TRBV28 and TRBJ2-1): DVKVTQSSRYLVKRTGEKVFLECVQDMDHENMFWYRQDPGLGLRLIYFSYDVKMKEKGDIPEGYSVSREKKERFSLILESASTNQTSMYLCASSLFGTGALEQFFGPGTRLTVL.

The genes are TRBV20-1 and TRBJ2-7; TRBD1 agrees at 9 bases. CDR3 size: 15 residues. Trimming took 0 bases from V and 5 from J; bases not matched to a gene: 8. Germline CDR1 DFQATT, CDR2 SNEGSKA (reference sequence). CDR3 sequence: CSARDLGTGPDEQYF. The DNA of the CDR3 is TGCAGTGCTAGAGATCTAGGGACAGGGCCTGACGAGCAGTACTTC.

This clonotype was counted once. The rearrangement joins TRBV7-9 to TRBJ1-1; weak D call: TRBD1 (5 bases). Trimming left V 1 base short and J 6 bases short, with 21 bases between. Germline values: CDR1 SEHNR, CDR2 FQNEAQ (reference sequence). The CDR3 runs to 17 residues. The DNA of the CDR3 is TGTGCCAGCAGCTTAGGCCCTTTCCGACGGAGGGGCGCTGAAGCTTTCTTT. As protein: CASSLGPFRRRGAEAFF.

This clonotype occurred many times. The CDR3 DNA reads as TGTGCCACACTGACAGGACCGAACTATGGCTACACCTTC. Protein: CATLTGPNYGYTF. The chain employs TRBV28 and TRBJ1-2, with D perhaps TRBD1 (6 bases). This CDR3 region has 13 residues. V was trimmed by 10 bases and J by 2 bases, leaving 14 bases between them. CDR1 is MDHEN and CDR2 is SYDVKM in the germline V gene.

The V call is TRBV5-1, the J call TRBJ2-5; D assignment may be TRBD1 or TRBD2 (6 bases each). Trimming removed 1 base from V and 5 bases from J, with 12 bases in between. Per germline, CDR1 SGHRS and CDR2 YFSETQ. The CDR3 is 14 residues long. CDR3 protein: CASSLRGVGETQYF. The CDR3 DNA sequence: TGCGCCAGCAGCTTGAGGGGGGTTGGCGAGACCCAGTACTTC.

The chain carries TRBV27 and TRBJ2-7; D may be TRBD1 (6 bases). Germline V gives CDR1 MNHEY, CDR2 SMNVEV (reference sequence). The ends were cut back, 6 bases at V and 4 bases at J, with 16 bases in the middle. This CDR3 region has 14 residues. In DNA, the CDR3 is TGTGCCAGCAGGCCCGGGACAACCTTTTACGAGCAGTACTTC. This translates into CASRPGTTFYEQYF.

This clonotype was counted at least ten times. The chain joins TRBV9 to TRBJ2-5, with 7 bases fitting TRBD1. Trimming removed 4 bases from V and 0 bases from J; junction bases left unmatched: 6. Germline CDR1 and CDR2: SGDLS and YYNGEE. The CDR3 extends over 15 amino acids. The CDR3 region is CASSLTTGYQETQYF. CDR3 nucleotide sequence: TGTGCCAGCAGCCTCACGACAGGGTACCAAGAGACCCAGTACTTC.

The table lists this clonotype with many counts. This chain links TRBV12-3 or TRBV12-4 with TRBJ2-3; the match to TRBD1 covers 7 bases. V dropped 3 bases and J dropped 4; count of bases not matched to a gene: 7. This CDR3 is built from 15 residues. CDR3 sequence (DNA): TGTGCCAGCAGTTTTCCGGGACAGAGGGCAGATACGCAGTATTTT. This translates into CASSFPGQRADTQYF.

This clonotype has at least ten counts. The chain has TRBV5-1 and TRBJ2-4; D gene unclear. Germline CDR1 and CDR2: SGHRS and YFSETQ. The germline V and J ends were trimmed by 5 bases and 4 bases, with 10 bases remaining between them. The CDR3 runs to 13 residues. The CDR3 loop reads CASRVYGKNIQYF. Here the CDR3 DNA reads TGCGCCAGCAGGGTTTACGGAAAAAACATTCAGTACTTC.

The table lists this clonotype with many counts. The chain links TRBV5-1 to TRBJ2-7, with 9 bases that match TRBD2. CDR3 length: 13 amino acids. V lost 3 bases to trimming and J lost 6 bases; unmatched junction nucleotides: 4. Germline V lookup: CDR1 SGHRS, CDR2 YFSETQ. CDR3 DNA sequence: TGCGCCAGCAGCTCCGTTAGCGGGAGCGAGCAGTACTTC. Amino acid sequence: CASSSVSGSEQYF.

This clonotype came up a few times. This chain links TRBV28 with TRBJ1-3; the match to TRBD1 covers 9 bases. Germline CDR1 and CDR2: MDHEN and SYDVKM. J lost 6 bases, V lost 7 bases, and 7 bases had no gene match. CDR3 length: 14 residues. This chain's CDR3 is CASNTRTGENTIYF. CDR3 in DNA: TGTGCCAGCAATACCAGGACAGGGGAAAACACCATATATTTT.